What follows are 21 T cell receptor beta chains derived from one specimen sequenced in a study of identical twins. TCRdb used MiXCR to reprocess the 5' RACE reads, holding one entry per CDR3 protein. The data contain around 680,000 distinct CDR3 sequences, about 9.4% of them singletons. These data were also reused for a study on yellow fever vaccine responses in identical twins.

The sequenced sample consisted of PBMCs. These receptor sequences come from a young woman in good health.

The rearrangement joins TRBV5-4 to TRBJ1-1; maybe TRBD1 (5 bases). The germline V and J ends were trimmed by 4 bases and 3 bases, with 13 bases remaining between them. The CDR3 contains 14 residues. Germline loops: CDR1 SGHNT, CDR2 YYREEE (reference sequence). The CDR3 bases are TGTGCCAGCAGCCAAATTGGGGGTGACACTGAAGCTTTCTTT. Translating gives CASSQIGGDTEAFF.

A few counts support this clonotype. This rearrangement joins TRBV11-2 to TRBJ2-5; D is tentatively TRBD1 or TRBD2 (5 bases each). The ends were cut back, 0 bases at V and 6 bases at J, with 8 bases in the middle. Germline-derived CDR1 and CDR2 are SGHAT and FQNNGV. This CDR3 has 13 residues. CDR3 sequence reads: CASSLDGTQTQYF. The CDR3, as DNA: TGTGCCAGCAGCTTAGACGGGACGCAGACCCAGTACTTC.

V gene TRBV4-3 combines with J gene TRBJ2-6, with D possibly called TRBD1 or TRBD2 (5 bases each). CDR1 LGHNA and CDR2 YSLEER come from the germline V gene. There are 18 residues in the CDR3. Trimming took 0 bases from V and 0 from J, leaving 12 bases between them. In nucleotides, the CDR3 is TGCGCCAGCAGCCAAGATATCCCGGGGCCCTCTGGGGCCAACGTCCTGACTTTC. Encoded protein: CASSQDIPGPSGANVLTF.

Comments on this clonotype: A much larger clone is a single base away; this may be a read error. The chain joins TRBV29-1 to TRBJ2-2; D might be TRBD1 (6 bases). Germline V CDR1 and CDR2: SQVTM, ANQGSEA. The CDR3 is 14 residues long. The V and J ends lost 3 bases and 6 bases respectively, with 14 bases between them. The CDR3 coding sequence is TGCAGCGTTGATGGACAGTGTATGGCCGGGGAGCTGTTTTTT. The encoded protein is CSVDGQCMAGELFF.

This clonotype has just a few counts. This chain links TRBV15 with TRBJ2-7; perhaps TRBD1 as D (6 bases). Trimming cost V 5 bases and J 2 bases, with 13 bases left between them. The CDR3 contains 14 residues. CDR1 is LNHNV, CDR2 YYDKDF, per germline (reference sequence). The CDR3 protein is CATSLGTRAYEQYF. In DNA form, the CDR3 reads TGTGCCACCAGCCTCGGGACACGCGCCTACGAGCAGTACTTC.

This clonotype turned up a few times. The chain carries TRBV6-5 and TRBJ2-3; D is ambiguous. The CDR3 has 15 residues. Per the germline V gene, CDR1 is MNHEY and CDR2 is SVGAGI. V was pared by 2 bases and J by 0 bases, with 9 bases between. In nucleotides, the CDR3 is TGTGCCAGCAGTTACGCAGAGAGGAGCACAGATACGCAGTATTTT. Protein: CASSYAERSTDTQYF.

This clonotype was recorded many times. The CDR3 DNA follows: TGCAGTGCTCTCACAGGGGGAACCGTATACAATGAGCAGTTCTTC. It encodes CSALTGGTVYNEQFF. The chain uses TRBV20-1 and TRBJ2-1; 8 nucleotides align to TRBD1. The CDR3 contains 15 residues. V shed 5 bases and J 4 bases; nucleotides not matched to a gene: 10. The germline gives CDR1 DFQATT, CDR2 SNEGSKA (reference sequence).

This chain joins TRBV28 and TRBJ2-1, with D unresolved. The germline V gene has CDR1 MDHEN and CDR2 SYDVKM. CDR3 length equals 13 residues. The germline V and J ends were trimmed by 5 bases and 3 bases, with 8 bases remaining between them. CDR3 in DNA: TGTGCCAGCAGTCCCAATGACTACAATGAGCAGTTCTTC. It specifies CASSPNDYNEQFF. Full variable domain (missing parts from reference TRBV28 and TRBJ2-1): DVKVTQSSRYLVKRTGEKVFLECVQDMDHENMFWYRQDPGLGLRLIYFSYDVKMKEKGDIPEGYSVSREKKERFSLILESASTNQTSMYLCASSPNDYNEQFFGPGTRLTVL.

In its sample, this clonotype was seen many times. The J gene is TRBJ1-6, the V gene TRBV3-1; the match to TRBD1 covers 9 bases. V lost 0 bases, J lost 7 bases, and 1 base stayed unmatched. The CDR3 is 15 residues long. Germline assignment: CDR1 LGHDT and CDR2 YNNKEL (reference sequence). The CDR3: CASSQEGTGNSPLHF. CDR3 DNA: TGTGCCAGCAGCCAAGAGGGGACAGGGAATTCACCCCTCCACTTT.

This clonotype appeared a few times. The chain joins TRBV14 to TRBJ2-1; TRBD2 matches at 8 bases. Germline loops: CDR1 SGHDN, CDR2 FVKESK. The CDR3 runs to 16 residues. The junction had 11 bases not matched to a gene; V was cut back by 1 base and J by 9 bases. CDR3 region: CASSQVTSGSRVEQFF. In DNA form, the CDR3 reads TGTGCCAGCAGCCAAGTCACGAGCGGGAGCAGGGTTGAGCAGTTCTTC.

V and J are TRBV12-3 or TRBV12-4 and TRBJ1-2, with unresolved D. The CDR3 loop spans 14 amino acids. V lost 2 bases and J lost 1, with 8 bases in between. In DNA form, the CDR3 reads TGTGCCAGCAGTTTAAACGTCCTTAACTATGGCTACACCTTC. Residues: CASSLNVLNYGYTF.

At least ten counts were recorded for this clonotype. V usage is TRBV7-2 and J usage is TRBJ2-7; 9 bases map to TRBD1. Germline CDR1 is SGHTA and CDR2 is FQGNSA. The CDR3 runs to 15 residues. Trimming at V came to 5 bases and at J to 4 bases, leaving 9 bases not matched to a gene. DNA for the CDR3: TGTGCCAGCAGCGCCCTACAGGGGGCGGTGTACGAGCAGTACTTC. Translating gives CASSALQGAVYEQYF.

J is TRBJ2-5 and V is TRBV7-9; TRBD2 matches 9 bases. Trimming removed 5 bases from V and 3 bases from J; junction bases left unmatched: 13. The CDR3 is 17 amino acids. Germline loops: CDR1 SEHNR, CDR2 FQNEAQ (reference sequence). CDR3 in amino acids: CASSTHPRGGIEETQYF. In nucleotides, the CDR3 is TGTGCCAGCAGCACACACCCGCGGGGGGGCATTGAAGAGACCCAGTACTTC. Complete variable domain (other parts from reference TRBV7-9 and TRBJ2-5): DTGVSQNPRHKITKRGQNVTFRCDPISEHNRLYWYRQTLGQGPEFLTYFQNEAQLEKSRLLSDRFSAERPKGSFSTLEIQRTEQGDSAMYLCASSTHPRGGIEETQYFGPGTRLLVL.

This chain links TRBV18 with TRBJ2-4, with D uncertain. Germline V gene data show CDR1 as KGHSH and CDR2 as LQKENI. With 1 base removed from V and 6 bases from J, the gap between germline ends came to 4 bases. CDR3 size: 12 residues. The CDR3 bases are TGTGCCAGCTCACCACTTGGAAACATTCAGTACTTC. Its protein is CASSPLGNIQYF.

The chain links TRBV30 to TRBJ2-5; the D gene is possibly TRBD1 (6 bases). V dropped 0 bases and J dropped 5 bases, with 13 bases sitting between them. Germline lookup yields CDR1 GTSNPN and CDR2 SVGIG (reference sequence). The CDR3 consists of 14 residues. For the CDR3, the DNA is TGTGCCTGGAGTGTCGCTGCAGGGGTGGAGACCCAGTACTTC. This sequence encodes CAWSVAAGVETQYF.

This clonotype was observed at least ten times. V is TRBV7-9 and J is TRBJ2-1, with D tentatively TRBD1 (6 bases). V was cut by 5 bases and J by 10 bases, with 18 bases left in between. This CDR3 is built from 14 residues. Looked up from germline, CDR1 is SEHNR and CDR2 is FQNEAQ (reference sequence). The CDR3 loop reads CASSVRDTFSEQFF. CDR3 bases: TGTGCCAGCAGCGTCCGGGACACTTTTTCGGAGCAGTTCTTC.

This clonotype showed up many times. V is TRBV20-1 and J is TRBJ2-1; perhaps TRBD2 as D (5 bases). Between the trimmed V and J ends, which lost 3 bases and 0 bases, there was a span of 15 bases. Germline-derived CDR1 and CDR2 are DFQATT and SNEGSKA (reference sequence). The CDR3 runs 16 residues. CDR3 bases: TGCAGTGCTAGTGCCCCGGGATCTAGCTCCTACAATGAGCAGTTCTTC. Translation: CSASAPGSSSYNEQFF.

CDR3 sequence (DNA): TGCAGTGCTGATCGAGGGGGCATCGGGGGAGAGCAGTACTTC. Translating it yields CSADRGGIGGEQYF. J is TRBJ2-7 and V is TRBV20-1, with D perhaps matching TRBD1 (7 bases). The V and J ends lost 5 bases and 7 bases respectively, with 21 bases between them. Germline V CDR1 and CDR2: DFQATT, SNEGSKA (reference sequence). The CDR3 is made up of 14 amino acids.

The chain uses TRBV6-2 or TRBV6-3 and TRBJ2-1; 9 nucleotides align to TRBD2. Trimming at V came to 3 bases and at J to 12 bases, leaving 9 bases not matched to a gene. The CDR3 length is 14 residues. Germline-derived CDR1 and CDR2 are MNHEY and SVGEGT. CDR3 sequence: CASSYETSGRVQFF. The CDR3 coding sequence is TGTGCCAGCAGTTATGAGACTAGCGGCCGGGTGCAGTTCTTC.

About this clonotype: Without the conserved terminal phenylalanine or tryptophan, this CDR3 likely stems from a read error. The chain employs TRBV10-2 and TRBJ2-5; D not certain. Germline values: CDR1 WSHSY, CDR2 SAAADI. This CDR3 region has 13 residues. The V and J ends lost 7 bases and 5 bases respectively, with 14 bases between them. The CDR3 is CASIRHWRETQYL. As DNA, the CDR3 is TGCGCCAGCATTAGGCATTGGCGGGAGACCCAGTACTTG.

This clonotype was counted many times. The CDR3 here is CASSLSGGTSNEQFF. CDR3 DNA sequence: TGTGCCAGCAGCTTATCGGGGGGGACCTCTAATGAGCAGTTCTTC. The chain couples TRBV7-8 to TRBJ2-1, with 8 bases aligning to TRBD2. CDR1 and CDR2 (germline): SGHVS, FQNEAQ. V was clipped by 2 bases and J by 7 bases; unmatched bases: 7. The CDR3 totals 15 residues.